This T cell receptor beta chain came from a study of cytomegalovirus exposure and HLA in healthy donors. In the PCR, 60 Vbeta and 13 Jbeta primers were used. Sequenced by immunoSEQ multiplex PCR; TCRdb stores in-frame clones only, minus some. Here the sample spans about 180,000 clones, roughly 80% being singletons. The sequence came from a man aged 25-40 years in good health and CMV-seropositive. Sequenced material: PBMCs.

The CDR3 nucleotides are TGTGCCAGTAGTATAGAACGGGCGGGGAGCTCCTACAATGAGCAGTTCTTC. It codes for CASSIERAGSSYNEQFF. The V gene is TRBV19, the J gene TRBJ2-1, with a possible D match to TRBD2 (6 bases). With 0 bases removed from V and 0 bases from J, the gap between germline ends came to 12 bases. Per the germline V gene, CDR1 is LNHDA and CDR2 is SQIVND (reference sequence). The CDR3 is made up of 17 amino acids.